This TCR beta chain was identified in a study of technical replicates of blood from four donors. Assay used: immunoSEQ multiplex PCR; TCRdb lists only in-frame clones, some missing. The data contain roughly 50,000 clones, 90% to 95% of them singletons. Between the trimmed V and J ends, which lost 2 bases and 6 bases, there was a span of 16 bases. Per the germline V gene, CDR1 is SGHRS and CDR2 is YFSETQ. The CDR3 totals 15 residues. This clonotype originated in a human donor in good health. Some clones in this sample may be carry-over from other donors' samples. The sample was PBMCs. The chain combines TRBV5-1 with TRBJ2-3; D possibly corresponds to TRBD2 (6 bases). In DNA form, the CDR3 reads TGCGCCAGCAGCTTATTAGCGGCACTGGGGGATACGCAGTATTTT. The encoded protein is CASSLLAALGDTQYF.